This T cell receptor (beta chain) was sequenced for a study of identical twins. Study-level results: Beta clonotypes that were abundant in cord blood contained fewer insertions, a pattern absent from memory repertoires.

A single record per CDR3 protein comes from TCRdb applying MiXCR to the 5' RACE reads. Of under 500,000 distinct CDR3 sequences in the sample, roughly 13% are singletons; the top ten hold more than 0.8%. As regards this clonotype: Its target is unknown.

Germline V gives CDR1 SGHTA, CDR2 FQGTGA. This CDR3 is 16 amino acids long. V lost 5 bases and J lost 5; bases outside the gene matches: 13. This same sample was also taken into another study, of yellow fever vaccine responses in identical twins.

V usage is TRBV7-3 and J usage is TRBJ2-7; TRBD2 matches 9 bases. Sequencing used CD4+ T cells sorted from blood. The receptor's source is a woman aged 18 to 35 in good health. This CDR3 reads CASSPLAGASLNEQYF. CDR3 nucleotides: TGTGCCAGCAGCCCCTTAGCGGGGGCCTCCCTAAACGAGCAGTACTTC. The full variable domain, in which reference TRBV7-3 and TRBJ2-7 provide the parts outside the CDR3, is GAGVSQTPSNKVTEKGKYVELRCDPISGHTALYWYRQSLGQGPEFLIYFQGTGAADDSGLPNDRFFAVRPEGSVSTLKIQRTERGDSAVYLCASSPLAGASLNEQYFGPGTRLTVT.